This TCR beta chain was sequenced in a study of blood T cell repertoires in COVID-19. As for the study in general: The United States, Italy and Spain provided the acute and convalescent COVID-19 samples.

Participant age was roughly 18 to 95 years, and participants resided in fewer than 25 US areas. Clones were read by immunoSEQ multiplex PCR, and TCRdb kept only the in-frame ones, dropping some. The sample shows around 200,000 clones, around 86% of them seen only once. This CDR3 is built from 19 residues. CDR1 and CDR2 (germline): WNHNN, SYGVQD (reference sequence). V gave up 3 bases and J gave up 5 bases; unmatched junction bases: 16. The sample was PBMCs or T cells enriched from blood (not recorded which). The chain uses TRBV10-1 and TRBJ1-6, with 7 bases lining up with TRBD1. This receptor was identified in a woman in her thirties or forties with acute COVID-19. The CDR3 region is CASSDRDSYSRSNNSPLHF. The CDR3 region has the DNA TGCGCCAGCAGTGATCGGGACAGCTACTCCAGAAGCAATAATTCACCCCTCCACTTT.